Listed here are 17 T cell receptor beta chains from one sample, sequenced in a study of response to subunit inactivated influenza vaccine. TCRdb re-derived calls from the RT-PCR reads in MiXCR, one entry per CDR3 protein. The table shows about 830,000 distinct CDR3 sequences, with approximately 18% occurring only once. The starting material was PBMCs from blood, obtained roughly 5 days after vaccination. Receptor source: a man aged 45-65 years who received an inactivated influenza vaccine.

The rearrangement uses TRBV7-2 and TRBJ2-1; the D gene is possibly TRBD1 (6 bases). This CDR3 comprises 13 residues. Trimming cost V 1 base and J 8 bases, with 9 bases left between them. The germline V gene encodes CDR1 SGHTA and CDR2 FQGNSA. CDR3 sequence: CASSLGGRDEQFF. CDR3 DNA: TGTGCCAGCAGCTTAGGGGGGCGGGATGAGCAGTTCTTC.

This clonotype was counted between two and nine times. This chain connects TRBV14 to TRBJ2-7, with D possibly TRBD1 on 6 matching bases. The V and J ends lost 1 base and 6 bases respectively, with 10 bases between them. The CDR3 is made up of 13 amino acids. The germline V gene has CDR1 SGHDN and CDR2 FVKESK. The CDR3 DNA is TGTGCCAGCAGCCAAGTGGCCAGGGGCGAGCAGTACTTC. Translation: CASSQVARGEQYF. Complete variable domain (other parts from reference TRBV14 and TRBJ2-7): EAGVTQFPSHSVIEKGQTVTLRCDPISGHDNLYWYRRVMGKEIKFLLHFVKESKQDESGMPNNRFLAERTGGTYSTLKVQPAELEDSGVYFCASSQVARGEQYFGPGTRLTVT.

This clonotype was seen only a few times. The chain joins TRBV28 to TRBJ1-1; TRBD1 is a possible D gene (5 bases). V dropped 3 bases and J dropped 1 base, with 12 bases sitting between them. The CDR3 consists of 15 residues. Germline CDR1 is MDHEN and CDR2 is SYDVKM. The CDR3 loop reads CASSLLRGGNTEAFF. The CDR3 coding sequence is TGTGCCAGCAGTTTGCTGCGGGGGGGGAACACTGAAGCTTTCTTT.

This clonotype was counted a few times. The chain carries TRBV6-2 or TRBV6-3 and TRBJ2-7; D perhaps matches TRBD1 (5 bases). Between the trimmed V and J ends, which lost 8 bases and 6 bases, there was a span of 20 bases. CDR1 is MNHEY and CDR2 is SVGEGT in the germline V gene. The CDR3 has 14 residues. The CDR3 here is CASGAGIIIGEQYF. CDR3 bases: TGTGCCAGCGGGGCAGGGATCATAATAGGCGAGCAGTACTTC.

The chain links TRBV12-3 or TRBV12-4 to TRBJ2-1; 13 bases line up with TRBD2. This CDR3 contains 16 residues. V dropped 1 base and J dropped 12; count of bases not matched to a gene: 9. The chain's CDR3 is CASSLGTSGRAGWQFF. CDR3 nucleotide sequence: TGTGCCAGCAGTTTAGGAACTAGCGGGAGGGCGGGGTGGCAGTTCTTC.

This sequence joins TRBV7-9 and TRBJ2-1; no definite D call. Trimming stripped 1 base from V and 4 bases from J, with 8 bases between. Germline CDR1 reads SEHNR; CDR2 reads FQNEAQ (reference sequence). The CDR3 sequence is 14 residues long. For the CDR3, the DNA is TGTGCCAGCAGCTTAGTCGGAATTTACAATGAGCAGTTCTTC. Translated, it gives CASSLVGIYNEQFF. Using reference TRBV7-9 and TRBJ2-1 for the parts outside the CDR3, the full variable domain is DTGVSQNPRHKITKRGQNVTFRCDPISEHNRLYWYRQTLGQGPEFLTYFQNEAQLEKSRLLSDRFSAERPKGSFSTLEIQRTEQGDSAMYLCASSLVGIYNEQFFGPGTRLTVL.

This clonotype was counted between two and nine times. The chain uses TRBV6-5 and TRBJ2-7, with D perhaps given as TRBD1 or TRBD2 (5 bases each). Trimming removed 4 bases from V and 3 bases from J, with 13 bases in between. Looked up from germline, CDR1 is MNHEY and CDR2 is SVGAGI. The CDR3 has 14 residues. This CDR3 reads CASSSAGAGYEQYF. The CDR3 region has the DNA TGTGCCAGCAGTTCGGCCGGGGCGGGCTACGAGCAGTACTTC.

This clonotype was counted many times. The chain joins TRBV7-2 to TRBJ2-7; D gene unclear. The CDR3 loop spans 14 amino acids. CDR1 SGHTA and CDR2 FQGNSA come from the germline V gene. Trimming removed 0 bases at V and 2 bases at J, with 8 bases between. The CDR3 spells CASSLAAGTYEQYF. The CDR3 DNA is TGTGCCAGCAGCTTAGCTGCAGGAACCTACGAGCAGTACTTC.

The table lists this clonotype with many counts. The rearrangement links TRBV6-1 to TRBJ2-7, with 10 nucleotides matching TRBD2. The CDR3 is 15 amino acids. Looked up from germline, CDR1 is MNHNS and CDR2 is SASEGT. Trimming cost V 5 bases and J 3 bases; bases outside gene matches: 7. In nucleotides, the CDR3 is TGTGCCAGCAGTCGGCAGCGGGAGGGCCTCTACGAGCAGTACTTC. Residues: CASSRQREGLYEQYF.

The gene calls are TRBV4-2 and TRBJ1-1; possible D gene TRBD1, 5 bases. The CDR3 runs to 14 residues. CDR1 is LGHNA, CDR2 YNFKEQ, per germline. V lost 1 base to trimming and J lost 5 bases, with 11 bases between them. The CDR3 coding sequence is TGTGCCAGCAGCCAAGGAGGGGTGAGGACTGAAGCTTTCTTT. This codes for CASSQGGVRTEAFF.

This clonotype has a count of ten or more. CDR3 sequence reads: CASTPGGNEQYF. The CDR3 nucleotides read TGTGCCAGCACCCCGGGGGGTAACGAGCAGTACTTC. The V gene is TRBV7-6, the J gene TRBJ2-7, with 7 bases matching TRBD2. Germline lookup yields CDR1 SGHVS and CDR2 FNYEAQ. The V segment lost 7 bases and the J segment 5 bases; nucleotides outside the gene matches: 5. This CDR3 comprises 12 residues.

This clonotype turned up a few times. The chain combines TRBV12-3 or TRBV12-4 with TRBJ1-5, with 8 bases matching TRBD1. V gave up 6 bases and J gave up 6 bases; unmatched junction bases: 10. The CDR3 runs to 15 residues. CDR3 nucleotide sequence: TGTGCCAGCAGCCCCTCGGACAGGGCAGGTCAGCCCCAGCATTTT. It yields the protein CASSPSDRAGQPQHF.

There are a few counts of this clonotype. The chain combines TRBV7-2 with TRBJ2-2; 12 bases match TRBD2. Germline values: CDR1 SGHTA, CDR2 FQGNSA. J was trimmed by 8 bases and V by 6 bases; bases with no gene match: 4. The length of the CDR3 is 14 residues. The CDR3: CASSQTSGRGELFF. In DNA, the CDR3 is TGTGCCAGCAGTCAGACTAGCGGGAGAGGGGAGCTGTTTTTT. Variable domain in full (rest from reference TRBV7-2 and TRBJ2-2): GAGVSQSPSNKVTEKGKDVELRCDPISGHTALYWYRQSLGQGLEFLIYFQGNSAPDKSGLPSDRFSAERTGGSVSTLTIQRTQQEDSAVYLCASSQTSGRGELFFGEGSRLTVL.

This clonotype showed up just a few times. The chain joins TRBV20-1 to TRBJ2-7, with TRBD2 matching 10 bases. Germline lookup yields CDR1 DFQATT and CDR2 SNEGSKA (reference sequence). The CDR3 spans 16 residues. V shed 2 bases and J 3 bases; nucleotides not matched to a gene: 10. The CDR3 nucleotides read TGCAGTGCTAGAATGCGAGCGGGGGGGTTCCGCTACGAGCAGTACTTC. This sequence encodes CSARMRAGGFRYEQYF.

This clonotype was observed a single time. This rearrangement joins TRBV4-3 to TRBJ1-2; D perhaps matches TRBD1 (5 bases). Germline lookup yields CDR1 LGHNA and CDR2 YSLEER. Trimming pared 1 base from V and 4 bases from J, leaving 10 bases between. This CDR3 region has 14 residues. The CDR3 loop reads CASSQGEGSYGYTF. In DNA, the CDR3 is TGCGCCAGCAGCCAAGGGGAGGGGTCCTATGGCTACACCTTC.

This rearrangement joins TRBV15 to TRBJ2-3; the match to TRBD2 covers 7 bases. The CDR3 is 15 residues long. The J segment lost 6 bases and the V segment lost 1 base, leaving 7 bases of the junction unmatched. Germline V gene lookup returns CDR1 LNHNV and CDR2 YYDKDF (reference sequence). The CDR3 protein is CATSRGEGFGDTQYF. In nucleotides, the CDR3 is TGTGCCACCAGCAGAGGGGAGGGTTTTGGCGATACGCAGTATTTT.

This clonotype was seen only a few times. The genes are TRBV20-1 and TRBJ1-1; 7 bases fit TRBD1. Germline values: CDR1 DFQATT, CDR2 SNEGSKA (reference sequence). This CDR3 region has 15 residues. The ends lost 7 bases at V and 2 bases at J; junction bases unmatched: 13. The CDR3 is CSGKEGGALNTEAFF. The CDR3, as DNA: TGCAGTGGGAAGGAAGGGGGCGCACTAAACACTGAAGCTTTCTTT.